Detailed here is one T cell receptor (beta chain). The sample belongs to a study of technical replicates of blood from a handful of donors. Trimming cost V 2 bases and J 0 bases; bases outside gene matches: 10. Germline V lookup: CDR1 MDHEN, CDR2 SYDVKM. This CDR3 has 19 amino acids. Method: immunoSEQ multiplex PCR; TCRdb's copy keeps in-frame clones and lacks some. The data hold 75,000 to 95,000 clones, with roughly 95% observed a single time. This TCR was sampled from a human donor in good health. J is TRBJ2-1 and V is TRBV28; 10 nucleotides line up with TRBD1. Sequencing input: T cells isolated from PBMCs. CDR3 nucleotide sequence: TGTGCCAGCAGTTTAAGTTTTTTAGGGGACAGGGGCTCCTACAATGAGCAGTTCTTC. Protein sequence: CASSLSFLGDRGSYNEQFF.